Presented here are 22 T cell receptor beta chains from one specimen sequenced in a study of neurological immune-mediated disorders. TCRdb redid the calling of the 5' RACE reads with MiXCR, one entry per CDR3 protein. The sample holds roughly 80,000 distinct CDR3 sequences, roughly a sixth seen once. The source material was PBMCs. The receptors here all came from a middle-aged woman in good health.

This clonotype has at least ten counts. The chain employs TRBV27 and TRBJ1-5, with 7 positions matching TRBD1. V gave up 5 bases and J gave up 7 bases; unmatched junction bases: 5. CDR3 length: 13 amino acids. The germline V gene has CDR1 MNHEY and CDR2 SMNVEV (reference sequence). This CDR3 is CASSPTGNQPQHF. The DNA of the CDR3 is TGTGCCAGCAGTCCGACAGGGAACCAGCCCCAGCATTTT.

This sequence joins TRBV6-2 or TRBV6-3 and TRBJ2-1; tentatively, D is TRBD2 (7 bases). The germline gives CDR1 MNHEY, CDR2 SVGEGT. With 8 bases removed from V and 9 bases from J, the gap between germline ends came to 20 bases. The CDR3 is made up of 14 amino acids. CDR3 sequence (DNA): TGTGCCAGCGGGCGGGGGCCTAACCGGGTTGAGCAGTTCTTC. Translating it yields CASGRGPNRVEQFF.

This clonotype was seen many times. CDR3: CASTAGTNNEKLFF. Written as DNA, the CDR3 is TGCGCCAGTACGGCCGGGACAAACAATGAAAAACTGTTTTTT. The chain employs TRBV5-1 and TRBJ1-4, with TRBD1 as a possible D gene (6 bases). The CDR3 has 14 residues. Trimming removed 8 bases from V and 5 bases from J, with 16 bases in between. Germline V gene data show CDR1 as SGHRS and CDR2 as YFSETQ.

Remarks on this clonotype: Lacking the conserved final phenylalanine or tryptophan, this CDR3 likely reflects a read error. The chain combines TRBV6-2 or TRBV6-3 with TRBJ2-5, with 9 bases aligning to TRBD2. Germline CDR1 MNHEY, CDR2 SVGEGT. This CDR3 has 16 residues. With 2 bases clipped from V and 5 bases from J, the junction kept 9 bases outside the gene matches. The CDR3: CASSYPGLAGWETQYL. The DNA for the CDR3 is TGTGCCAGCAGTTACCCAGGGCTAGCGGGGTGGGAGACCCAGTACCTC.

The chain combines TRBV5-1 with TRBJ2-1; D is possibly TRBD2 (7 bases). Germline CDR1 and CDR2: SGHRS and YFSETQ. This CDR3 contains 18 residues. The V end lost 0 bases, the J end lost 7 bases, and 23 bases lay between the germline ends. CDR3: CASSLAPIIAGAMNEQFF. Here the CDR3 DNA reads TGCGCCAGCAGCTTGGCCCCGATTATTGCGGGGGCGATGAATGAGCAGTTCTTC.

This clonotype was detected ten times or more. The rearrangement links TRBV28 to TRBJ1-2; no definite D call. CDR3 length: 16 residues. The germline gives CDR1 MDHEN, CDR2 SYDVKM. The V end lost 6 bases, the J end lost 4 bases, and 21 bases lay between the germline ends. The CDR3 is CASSPRRTGKAYGYTF. The CDR3 DNA sequence: TGTGCCAGCAGCCCGAGACGGACCGGAAAGGCCTATGGCTACACCTTC.

In its sample, this clonotype was seen many times. V usage is TRBV12-3 or TRBV12-4 and J usage is TRBJ2-2; D uncertain. The V gene lost 7 bases and the J gene lost 3 bases, with 9 bases spanning the gap. The CDR3 sequence is 13 residues long. CDR3 protein: CASNVGDTGELFF. The DNA for the CDR3 is TGTGCCAGCAACGTAGGCGACACCGGGGAGCTGTTTTTT.

The CDR3 DNA follows: TGTGCCGGGGCAGGGGGACACAATCAGCCCCAGCATTTT. It codes for CAGAGGHNQPQHF. The chain is built from TRBV30 and TRBJ1-5, with 7 positions matching TRBD1. The V and J ends lost 8 bases and 3 bases, in that order; junction bases with no gene match: 7. From germline, CDR1 is GTSNPN and CDR2 SVGIG (reference sequence). The CDR3 contains 13 residues.

This clonotype occurred once. V usage is TRBV7-2 and J usage is TRBJ2-1, with unresolved D. Germline V gives CDR1 SGHTA, CDR2 FQGNSA. This CDR3 spans 13 amino acids. The V and J ends lost 5 bases and 7 bases respectively, with 12 bases between them. The CDR3 DNA reads TGTGCCAGCAGCGTGGACGCCCCAAATGAGCAGTTCTTC. Protein product: CASSVDAPNEQFF.

Points on this clonotype: A read error is likely, as this CDR3 ends without the conserved phenylalanine or tryptophan. V gene TRBV5-8 combines with J gene TRBJ2-4; D gene ambiguous. This CDR3 comprises 14 residues. CDR1 is SGHTS and CDR2 is YDEGEE in the germline V gene. The CDR3 region is CAGSLVVAKNIQYL. The CDR3 DNA follows: TGTGCCGGCAGCTTGGTCGTAGCCAAAAACATCCAGTACTTA.

This clonotype was picked up many times. The chain links TRBV12-3 or TRBV12-4 to TRBJ2-3; 13 bases align to TRBD2. V shed 10 bases, J shed 5 bases, and the junction held 3 bases outside the gene matches. The CDR3 contains 13 residues. CDR3 sequence (DNA): TGTGCCATGGGGACTAGCGGGGAAGATACGCAGTATTTT. As protein: CAMGTSGEDTQYF.

This clonotype was detected ten times or more. The CDR3 coding sequence is TGCGCCAGCAGCTTGGGTTGGGCAGAAATCAATGAGCAGTTCTTC. Amino acid sequence: CASSLGWAEINEQFF. The chain combines TRBV5-1 with TRBJ2-1; no clear D gene. Trimming removed 0 bases at V and 6 bases at J, with 13 bases between. Looked up from germline, CDR1 is SGHRS and CDR2 is YFSETQ. CDR3 length: 15 amino acids.

This clonotype was counted at least ten times. The rearrangement uses TRBV10-2 and TRBJ2-7; 10 bases agree with TRBD2. CDR1 WSHSY and CDR2 SAAADI come from the germline V gene. The V segment lost 2 bases and the J segment 2 bases; nucleotides outside the gene matches: 12. The CDR3 totals 18 residues. In DNA form, the CDR3 reads TGCGCCAGCAGTGAGCTAGCGGGGGTGCACCTTACAACCTACGAGCAGTACGTC. This translates into CASSELAGVHLTTYEQYV.

This clonotype was found many times. The genes are TRBV11-1 and TRBJ2-5; TRBD2 agrees at 9 bases. There are 14 residues in the CDR3. CDR1 is SGHAT, CDR2 FQDESV, per germline (reference sequence). The V and J ends lost 6 bases and 0 bases, in that order; junction bases with no gene match: 2. CDR3 bases: TGTGCCAGCAGTCTAGCGGGGAACCAAGAGACCCAGTACTTC. It is translated as CASSLAGNQETQYF.

J is TRBJ1-2 and V is TRBV12-3 or TRBV12-4, with a possible D match to TRBD1 (5 bases). The CDR3 length is 14 residues. The V and J ends lost 3 bases and 5 bases respectively, with 13 bases between them. CDR3 in amino acids: CASSFGGAGYGYTF. The CDR3 DNA reads as TGTGCCAGCAGTTTTGGAGGGGCTGGTTATGGCTACACCTTC.

The chain joins TRBV12-3 or TRBV12-4 to TRBJ2-7; D might be TRBD2 (5 bases). The CDR3 contains 14 residues. V was pared by 6 bases and J by 5 bases, with 17 bases between. CDR3 protein: CASSQRGPGHEQYF. The CDR3 DNA reads as TGTGCCAGCAGCCAACGGGGTCCAGGCCACGAGCAGTACTTC.

This clonotype appeared many times. The V gene is TRBV24-1, the J gene TRBJ2-1; TRBD2 agrees at 10 bases. Trimming at V came to 9 bases and at J to 5 bases, leaving 6 bases not matched to a gene. The CDR3 is made up of 14 amino acids. Germline CDR1 reads KGHDR; CDR2 reads SFDVKD. The CDR3 region is CATRSGGAHNEQFF. DNA for the CDR3: TGTGCCACCCGGAGCGGGGGGGCTCACAATGAGCAGTTCTTC.

Notes on this clonotype: With a much larger clone just one base away, this may be a read error. The V gene is TRBV6-5, the J gene TRBJ1-1; maybe TRBD1 (5 bases). The CDR3 length is 12 residues. The ends were cut back, 6 bases at V and 7 bases at J, with 12 bases in the middle. Germline V CDR1 and CDR2: MNHEY, SVGAGI. The CDR3: CASSRQLDEAFF. DNA for the CDR3: TGTGCCAGCAGCAGACAGTTAGATGAAGCTTTCTTT.

This clonotype was recorded at least ten times. The chain recombines TRBV5-1 with TRBJ1-1; 11 bases line up with TRBD1. Germline CDR1 and CDR2: SGHRS and YFSETQ. V dropped 0 bases and J dropped 7; count of bases not matched to a gene: 2. The CDR3 extends over 14 amino acids. CDR3 region: CASSLVGQGGEAFF. CDR3 nucleotide sequence: TGCGCCAGCAGCTTGGTGGGACAGGGGGGTGAAGCTTTCTTT.

This rearrangement joins TRBV27 to TRBJ1-1, with D tentatively TRBD1 (6 bases). With 0 bases removed from V and 6 bases from J, the gap between germline ends came to 11 bases. CDR1 and CDR2 from the germline V gene are MNHEY and SMNVEV (reference sequence). The CDR3 length is 14 residues. The CDR3 protein is CASSLSGGTAEAFF. CDR3 DNA: TGTGCCAGCAGTTTATCAGGGGGAACGGCTGAAGCTTTCTTT.

This clonotype was counted many times. The chain recombines TRBV6-2 or TRBV6-3 with TRBJ2-1; possibly TRBD1 or TRBD2 for D (6 bases each). V lost 5 bases, J lost 9 bases, and 20 bases lay in between. Germline assignment: CDR1 MNHEY and CDR2 SVGEGT. The CDR3 extends over 15 amino acids. CDR3 sequence reads: CASSKGGVAGGEQFF. CDR3 sequence (DNA): TGTGCCAGCAGTAAGGGGGGAGTCGCAGGTGGTGAGCAGTTCTTC.

In its sample, this clonotype was seen many times. V is TRBV28 and J is TRBJ1-1, with unresolved D. Germline V gives CDR1 MDHEN, CDR2 SYDVKM. Trimming took off 8 bases at V and 4 bases at J, with 8 bases between the two ends. The CDR3 extends over 11 amino acids. CDR3 DNA: TGTGCCAGCCCTAGTACCACTGAAGCTTTCTTT. This sequence encodes CASPSTTEAFF.